The clone carrying this T cell receptor beta chain appeared a few times. As yet, its antigen is unknown. The data were taken from a study of CD8 T cells in ankylosing spondylitis. The CDR3 extends over 14 amino acids. Trimming shortened V by 0 bases and J by 3 bases, and 9 bases separated the two germline ends. Germline V gives CDR1 SGHDN, CDR2 FVKESK. Study observations and caveats: Disease-linked clones reportedly concentrated significantly in matched ankylosing spondylitis synovial fluid. Blood from ankylosing spondylitis patients appeared to carry a characteristic roughly eight-variant TCR beta motif.

One entry per CDR3 protein, called by TCRdb with MiXCR from the 5' RACE reads. The table includes 220,000 or so distinct CDR3 sequences, about 17% detected once. The genes are TRBV14 and TRBJ2-7; D may be TRBD1 or TRBD2 (5 bases each). The receptor comes from a male donor with ankylosing spondylitis. The source material was blood, either unsorted or a sorted T cell fraction (not recorded which). CDR3 sequence: CASSQDMGDYEQYF. DNA for the CDR3: TGTGCCAGCAGCCAAGATATGGGGGACTACGAGCAGTACTTC.